This T cell receptor (beta chain) was recovered during a study of T cell repertoires in cytomegalovirus infection. Study background: CMV infection plus the matching HLA type was flagged by public TCR beta signatures.

From the reads, TCRdb called clonotypes with MiXCR, one entry per CDR3 protein. Among more than 650,000 distinct CDR3 sequences listed, less than 40% were seen once. The CDR3 is made up of 14 amino acids. V shed 5 bases and J 5 bases; nucleotides not matched to a gene: 8. The germline CDR1 and CDR2 sequences are SGHAT and FQNNGV. This clonotype was seen more than once but under ten times. Its cognate antigen is unknown. Overall study results and limits: Within the response measured ex vivo, HLA-C-restricted CMV-specific TCR beta clonotypes were dominant.

V is TRBV11-2 and J is TRBJ1-2; TRBD1 matches 7 bases. This sequence was found in a human donor in good health (CMV status not recorded). Some clones in this sample may be carry-over from other donors' samples. The specimen was PBMCs. CDR3 nucleotides: TGTGCCAGCAGCGCCCGGACAGGAGGATATGGCTACACCTTC. Amino acids: CASSARTGGYGYTF.